By frequency, the clone carrying this T cell receptor beta chain is medium-sized. Its antigen is not known. The CDR3 spans 15 residues. CDR1 is SQVTM, CDR2 ANQGSEA, per germline. Multiplex touch-down PCR amplified TRB using TRB-A and TRB-B pools in one tube. TCRdb re-called the multiplex PCR reads and gives one entry per CDR3 protein, without DNA. This sample carries about 15,000 distinct CDR3 sequences, with roughly 3.6% going to the ten biggest clones. The sample originates from a study of T cell clusters in autoimmune cytopenias. General study points: The T cell clusters were defined only in silico, without experimental functional validation.

TRB amplification used around 0.25 ug of peripheral blood genomic DNA. The same data also went into a second study, on T cell repertoires in aging, cancer and after chemotherapy. That paper notes: Donors were grouped into six age bands spanning 30 or younger through 70 or older. Clear clonal overlap appeared across healthy donor samples taken over several months to years. Across the chemotherapy interval, each cancer cohort showed higher median generation probability, suggesting thymic rebound.

The sequence was obtained from a human donor in good health. Sequencing was done on a sample of peripheral blood. This chain links TRBV29-1 with TRBJ2-5; TCRdb proposes TRBD2, but this gene call is untestable without DNA. Here the CDR3 reads CSVELWTEGWETQYF.